Detailed here is one TCR beta chain. The data were taken from a study of OX40 agonist ivuxolimab in advanced cancers. Study in general: Patients got intravenous ivuxolimab at 0.01 to 10 mg/kg every 2 weeks.

The germline V gene has CDR1 SGHAT and CDR2 FQNNGV. This CDR3 region has 15 residues. Unmatched junction bases numbered 10, after V lost 5 bases and J lost 7 bases. Only in-frame clones appear in the TCRdb table, and some are missing; sequencing was by immunoSEQ multiplex PCR. The table includes about 40,000 clones, around 90% detected once. The TCR sequence derives from an adult with an advanced solid tumor such as melanoma, head and neck, liver or kidney cancer. This chain joins TRBV11-2 and TRBJ2-1, with TRBD2 matching over 8 bases. Sample: CD4+ or CD8+ T cells sorted from blood, taken in a trial of the OX40 agonist ivuxolimab. CDR3 sequence (DNA): TGTGCCAGCAGCAGCATGGCGGGAGGTTGGAATGAGCAGTTCTTC. This sequence encodes CASSSMAGGWNEQFF.